This T cell receptor (beta chain) comes out of a study of T cell responses to AZD1222 COVID-19 vaccine. The germline CDR1 and CDR2 sequences are MDHEN and SYDVKM. V lost 5 bases, J lost 2 bases, and 9 bases stayed unmatched. CDR3 length: 16 residues. With respect to this clone: Its antigen is unknown.

Sequencing was performed with immunoSEQ multiplex PCR; in TCRdb, only in-frame clones are kept and a portion is missing. The sample shows 150,000 or so clones, around 85% of them seen only once. Overall study findings and caveats: After the peak T cell response, and only then, were repertoires sampled. CD4 TCRs associated with vaccination spanned spike, dominating at 160-218 and 743-854. Increases in Spike-specific TCR breadth and depth were seen after two AZD1222 doses.

The source was peripheral blood, collected on day 0 of MenACWY control vaccination. J is TRBJ1-5 and V is TRBV28, with 7 bases fitting TRBD1. This receptor was obtained from an adult in good health. The CDR3 bases are TGTGCCAGCAGTATACCGACAGGGTTGGGCAATCAGCCCCAGCATTTT. It encodes CASSIPTGLGNQPQHF.